What follows are 5 T cell receptor beta chains derived from one specimen sequenced in a study of vaccination and CD4 T cells after COVID-19. The Oncomine TCR Beta short-read assay was applied to DNA of cultured CD4+ T cells. Via MiXCR, TCRdb re-called the PCR reads, giving one row per CDR3 protein. The sample records 12,000 to 15,000 distinct CDR3 sequences, roughly 39% being singletons. These receptors have no identified antigens. Treatment given: approximately 9-day PBMC culture with coronavirus spike peptide pools or control peptides (ViraFEST assay). The sequenced sample consisted of CD4+ T cells from blood, cultured in vitro. The receptors were sampled from a human donor who had recovered from COVID-19.

This chain uses TRBV5-6 with TRBJ1-1; D is unclear. Between the trimmed V and J ends, which lost 4 bases and 0 bases, there was a span of 7 bases. The CDR3 is 13 amino acids. Per germline, CDR1 SGHDT and CDR2 YYEEEE. Here the CDR3 DNA reads TGTGCCAGCAGCCTCAGAGTGAACACTGAAGCTTTCTTT. Its protein is CASSLRVNTEAFF.

The chain joins TRBV2 to TRBJ1-4; 7 bases match TRBD1. V shed 3 bases, J shed 8 bases, and the junction held 9 bases outside the gene matches. The CDR3 is 15 residues long. Germline V gives CDR1 SNHLY, CDR2 FYNNEI. The CDR3 loop reads CASSENRGSWEKLFF. CDR3 nucleotides: TGTGCCAGCAGTGAGAACAGGGGATCTTGGGAAAAACTGTTTTTT.

The V and J genes are TRBV11-3 and TRBJ1-2; no clear D. The V gene lost 5 bases and the J gene lost 3 bases, with 16 bases spanning the gap. Germline V gene lookup returns CDR1 SGHNT and CDR2 YENEEA. CDR3 size: 15 residues. The CDR3 DNA reads TGTGCCAGCAGCCCGATCGGACGGGCGGACTATGGCTACACCTTC. It is translated as CASSPIGRADYGYTF.

V usage is TRBV30 and J usage is TRBJ2-1, with 10 bases fitting TRBD2. After removal of 2 bases from V and 3 bases from J, the junction contained 7 bases not matched to a gene. Germline V gene data show CDR1 as GTSNPN and CDR2 as SVGIG (reference sequence). The CDR3 runs 16 residues. Written as DNA, the CDR3 is TGTGCCTGGAGTCGCTCTCGGACTAGCGGCTACAATGAGCAGTTCTTC. Amino acid sequence: CAWSRSRTSGYNEQFF.

The chain joins TRBV20-1 to TRBJ2-1; D is undetermined. Germline V gene sequence: CDR1 DFQATT, CDR2 SNEGSKA (reference sequence). Trimming pared 5 bases from V and 2 bases from J, leaving 7 bases between. The CDR3 length is 12 residues. This CDR3 is CSAQVTYNEQFF. DNA for the CDR3: TGCAGTGCTCAGGTTACCTACAATGAGCAGTTCTTC.